This T cell receptor (beta chain) emerged from a study of Graves' ophthalmopathy and Graves' hyperthyroidism. The ends were cut back, 1 base at V and 4 bases at J, with 8 bases in the middle. The germline V gene has CDR1 SGDLS and CDR2 YYNGEE. The CDR3 has 13 amino acids. TCR beta CDR3 amplification used RNA transcripts. Second-round multiplex PCR came after first-round RT-PCR with HTBI primers. TCRdb used MiXCR to reprocess the multiplex PCR reads, holding one entry per CDR3 protein. The sample contains almost 750,000 distinct CDR3 sequences, 40% of which appear only once. This clonotype was detected a few times.

The sequenced sample was peripheral blood. The chain recombines TRBV9 with TRBJ1-1; D may be TRBD1 (6 bases). This TCR was recovered from an adult man with Graves' ophthalmopathy. The CDR3 nucleotides read TGTGCCAGCAGCGTATTGGGGGCCACTGAAGCTTTCTTT. It specifies CASSVLGATEAFF.